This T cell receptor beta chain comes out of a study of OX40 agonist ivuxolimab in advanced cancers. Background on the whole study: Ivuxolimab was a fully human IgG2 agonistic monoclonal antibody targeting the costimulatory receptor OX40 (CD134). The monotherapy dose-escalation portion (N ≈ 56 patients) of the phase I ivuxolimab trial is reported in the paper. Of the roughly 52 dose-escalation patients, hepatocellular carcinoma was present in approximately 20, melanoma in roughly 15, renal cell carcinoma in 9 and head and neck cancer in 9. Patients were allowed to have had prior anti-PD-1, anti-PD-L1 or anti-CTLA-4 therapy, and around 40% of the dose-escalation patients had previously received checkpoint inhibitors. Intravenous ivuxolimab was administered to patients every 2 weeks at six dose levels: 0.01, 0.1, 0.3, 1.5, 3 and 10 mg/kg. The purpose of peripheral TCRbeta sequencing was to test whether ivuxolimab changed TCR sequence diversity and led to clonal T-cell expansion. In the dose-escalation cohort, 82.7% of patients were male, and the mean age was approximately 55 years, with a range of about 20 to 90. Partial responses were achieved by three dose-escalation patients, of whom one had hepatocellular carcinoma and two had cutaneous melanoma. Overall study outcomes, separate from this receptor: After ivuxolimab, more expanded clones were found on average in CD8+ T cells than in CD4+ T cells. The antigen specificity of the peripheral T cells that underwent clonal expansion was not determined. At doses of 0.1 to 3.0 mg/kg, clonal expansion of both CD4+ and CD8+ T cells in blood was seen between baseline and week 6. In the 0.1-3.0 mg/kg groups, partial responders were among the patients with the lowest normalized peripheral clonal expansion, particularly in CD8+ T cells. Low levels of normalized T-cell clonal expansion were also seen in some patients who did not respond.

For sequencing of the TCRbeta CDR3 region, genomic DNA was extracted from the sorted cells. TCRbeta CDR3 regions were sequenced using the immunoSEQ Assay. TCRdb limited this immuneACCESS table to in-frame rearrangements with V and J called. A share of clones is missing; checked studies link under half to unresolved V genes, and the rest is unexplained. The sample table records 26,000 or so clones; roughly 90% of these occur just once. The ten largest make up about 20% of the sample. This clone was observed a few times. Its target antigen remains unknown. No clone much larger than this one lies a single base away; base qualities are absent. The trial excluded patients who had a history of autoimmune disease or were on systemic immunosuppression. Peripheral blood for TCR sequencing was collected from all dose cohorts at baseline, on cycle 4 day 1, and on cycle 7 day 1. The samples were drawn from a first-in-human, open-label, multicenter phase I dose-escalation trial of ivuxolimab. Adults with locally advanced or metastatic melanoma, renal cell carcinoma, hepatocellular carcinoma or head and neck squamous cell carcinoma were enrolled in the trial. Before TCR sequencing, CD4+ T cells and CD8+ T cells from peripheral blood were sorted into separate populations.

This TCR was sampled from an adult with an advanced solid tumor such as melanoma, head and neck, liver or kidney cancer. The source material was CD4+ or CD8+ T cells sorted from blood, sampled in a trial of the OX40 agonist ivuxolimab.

The bases are TGTGCCACCAAGTCTTTGGACAGGGAGGTTGACGGCTACACCTTC. The resulting protein is CATKSLDREVDGYTF. Rearrangement joined TRBV19 to TRBJ1-2, and TRBD1 matches 8 of the central bases. The CDR3 has 15 amino acids, counting the end cysteine and phenylalanine. Kept here is only the CDR3 DNA, which spans 45 bases and is read in frame from base 1. Trimming takes 10 bases off V and 8 bases off J; junction bases not matched to a gene: 18. Sequences LNHDA (CDR1) and SQIVND (CDR2) are obtained from the germline V gene (reference sequence).